This TCR beta chain was obtained from a study of blood T cells in healthy people across ages. About the research overall: The capture of about one barcoded beta molecule per two T cells was achieved by template switching.

A second PCR, run for about 7 to 12 cycles, used a sample-barcoded 5' primer plus a J-beta primer mix. TCRdb re-analysed the 5' RACE reads in MiXCR, keeping a single row per CDR3 protein. The sample carries about 1.1 million distinct CDR3 sequences, 35% to 45% recorded once. Overall study findings and caveats: Naive CD4+ cells and diversity were both higher in long-lived donors than in aged donors.

With regard to this clonotype: The antigen is unknown.

Deletions cut 4 bases from V and 9 bases from J, with 15 bases between. Germline lookup yields CDR1 KGHDR and CDR2 SFDVKD. CDR3 length equals 14 residues. This clonotype was obtained from a man between 18 and 29 years old in good health. The J gene is TRBJ2-1, the V gene TRBV24-1, with D possibly being TRBD1 (6 bases). Input material: blood. In DNA form, the CDR3 reads TGTGCCACCAGTGAACAGGGTTCATGGGGTGAGCAGTTCTTC. This encodes CATSEQGSWGEQFF.